Each of the 20 T cell receptor beta chains below was sequenced from the same sample in a study of T cells in Graves' hyperthyroidism and ophthalmopathy (dated by TCRdb to about 2019). Library preparation used multiplex PCR. Sequencing was performed on an Illumina HiSeq 2000. The TCR beta CDR3 regions were amplified from RNA transcripts. The first round of RT-PCR for the TCR CDR3 was performed with the HTBI primer set and the Qiagen OneStep RT-PCR kit. TCRdb ran its own pipeline on the public reads, namely fastp trimming at Q25 and MiXCR clone calling, and kept in-frame beta chains. One record per CDR3 amino acid sequence lists the most common genes and DNA. The table for this sample lists around 540,000 distinct CDR3 sequences; 15% to 20% of them were counted only once. The top ten constitute 25% to 30% of the sample. Sequenced: blood. Receptors originate from a woman aged 30 to 39 with Graves' ophthalmopathy.

This clonotype has at least ten counts. The rearrangement links TRBV27 to TRBJ2-5; 11 bases match TRBD1. Germline values: CDR1 MNHEY, CDR2 SMNVEV (reference sequence). With V trimmed by 3 bases and J by 3 bases, 6 bases remained unmatched. There are 16 residues in the CDR3. CDR3 sequence: CASSFFPGQGEETQYF. The CDR3 nucleotides are TGTGCCAGCAGTTTTTTTCCGGGACAGGGGGAAGAGACCCAGTACTTC.

This clonotype has ten or more counts. The chain employs TRBV30 and TRBJ2-7; 7 bases map to TRBD1. V lost 3 bases, J lost 2 bases, and 1 base stayed unmatched. The CDR3 is 12 residues long. Germline V CDR1 and CDR2: GTSNPN, SVGIG (reference sequence). CDR3 nucleotides: TGTGCCTGGAGGACAGGGCCCTACGAGCAGTACTTC. Translating it yields CAWRTGPYEQYF.

This chain joins TRBV11-2 and TRBJ1-4; D may be TRBD1 (5 bases). This CDR3 contains 16 residues. Trimming left V 2 bases short and J 3 bases short, with 13 bases between. Germline V gene sequence: CDR1 SGHAT, CDR2 FQNNGV. The CDR3 DNA is TGTGCCAGCAGCTTACTTCAGGCAGGGTCTAATGAAAAACTGTTTTTT. Its translation is CASSLLQAGSNEKLFF.

In the case of this clonotype: A much larger clonotype is one base distant, so this may be a read error. Given the absence of the conserved phenylalanine or tryptophan at the CDR3 end, a read error is likely. This chain links TRBV11-2 with TRBJ1-3; no reliable D call. Germline V lookup: CDR1 SGHAT, CDR2 FQNNGV. The CDR3 is 13 amino acids. Trimming took off 5 bases at V and 4 bases at J, with 9 bases between the two ends. The CDR3 loop reads CASSGQQGNTIYC. CDR3 DNA: TGTGCCAGCAGCGGTCAACAGGGAAACACCATATATTGT.

This clonotype occurred a few times. V and J are TRBV28 and TRBJ2-6; 7 nucleotides line up with TRBD1. Trimming at V came to 5 bases and at J to 0 bases, leaving 16 bases not matched to a gene. Germline values: CDR1 MDHEN, CDR2 SYDVKM. The CDR3 spans 20 residues. CDR3 region: CASSPTGQEVLNSGANVLTF. CDR3 coding DNA: TGTGCCAGCAGTCCTACCGGACAGGAGGTCCTCAACTCTGGGGCCAACGTCCTGACTTTC.

The chain joins TRBV6-2 or TRBV6-3 to TRBJ2-1, with TRBD1 matching 8 bases. The V gene end was trimmed by 2 bases and the J gene end by 1 base; junction bases not matched to a gene: 10. The CDR3 length is 18 residues. The germline V gene encodes CDR1 MNHEY and CDR2 SVGEGT. The CDR3, as DNA: TGTGCCAGCAGTTACAGGGACAGGCGAACTTTATCCTACAATGAGCAGTTCTTC. Amino acid sequence: CASSYRDRRTLSYNEQFF.

The table lists this clonotype with a few counts. V is TRBV24-1 and J is TRBJ2-1, with TRBD2 matching over 12 bases. The CDR3 extends over 16 amino acids. Germline CDR1 reads KGHDR; CDR2 reads SFDVKD. The V and J ends lost 4 bases and 6 bases, in that order; junction bases with no gene match: 6. The CDR3 is CATSDLLAGGSNEQFF. CDR3 sequence (DNA): TGTGCCACCAGTGACCTACTAGCGGGAGGCTCCAATGAGCAGTTCTTC.

Many counts were recorded for this clonotype. The chain carries TRBV7-9 and TRBJ2-5, with TRBD2 matching 7 bases. The junction had 7 bases not matched to a gene; V was cut back by 5 bases and J by 1 base. The germline gives CDR1 SEHNR, CDR2 FQNEAQ (reference sequence). This CDR3 is 15 amino acids long. In nucleotides, the CDR3 is TGTGCCAGCAGCGGGGGAGGGTCCGCCCAAGAGACCCAGTACTTC. As protein: CASSGGGSAQETQYF.

This clonotype came up many times. V gene TRBV28 combines with J gene TRBJ2-5, with 10 positions matching TRBD1. The CDR3 is 14 residues long. V lost 6 bases, J lost 4 bases, and 5 bases stayed unmatched. Germline V gene data show CDR1 as MDHEN and CDR2 as SYDVKM. The CDR3: CASSHDRGPETQYF. The DNA for the CDR3 is TGTGCCAGCAGCCACGACAGGGGGCCAGAGACCCAGTACTTC.

This clonotype was seen repeatedly, ten times or more. J is TRBJ2-3 and V is TRBV3-1; possibly TRBD2 for D (7 bases). The germline gives CDR1 LGHDT, CDR2 YNNKEL (reference sequence). Trimming removed 1 base from V and 5 bases from J, with 19 bases in between. The CDR3 is 17 amino acids. The CDR3 coding sequence is TGTGCCAGCAGCCAAGCGGGAGCGGGGACAAAGAGAGATACGCAGTATTTT. It is translated as CASSQAGAGTKRDTQYF.

A note on this clonotype: A clone one base away is much larger, so this may be a read error. The J gene is TRBJ2-3, the V gene TRBV29-1; D unclear. Germline V CDR1 and CDR2: SQVTM, ANQGSEA. V lost 8 bases, J lost 4 bases, and 13 bases lay in between. The CDR3 covers 12 residues. CDR3 sequence: CSTRDSSDTQYF. The DNA of the CDR3 is TGCAGCACCCGAGACTCTTCAGATACGCAGTATTTT.

This chain joins TRBV28 and TRBJ1-1; perhaps TRBD1 as D (6 bases). The germline V and J ends were trimmed by 3 bases and 4 bases, with 12 bases remaining between them. Germline V lookup: CDR1 MDHEN, CDR2 SYDVKM. This CDR3 has 14 amino acids. DNA for the CDR3: TGTGCCAGCAGTTTGGCCGGGGGCGGCACTGAAGCTTTCTTT. This gives the protein CASSLAGGGTEAFF.

The sample holds a few counts of this clonotype. J is TRBJ1-4 and V is TRBV2; no reliable D call. Germline-derived CDR1 and CDR2 are SNHLY and FYNNEI. The length of the CDR3 is 12 residues. The V end lost 2 bases, the J end lost 8 bases, and 6 bases lay between the germline ends. The chain's CDR3 is CASSESKEKLFF. CDR3 nucleotide sequence: TGTGCCAGCAGTGAATCGAAAGAAAAACTGTTTTTT.

This clonotype showed up many times. This chain uses TRBV29-1 with TRBJ2-7; 8 positions agree with TRBD2. This CDR3 comprises 13 residues. The ends lost 5 bases at V and 1 base at J; junction bases unmatched: 4. In germline, CDR1 is SQVTM, CDR2 ANQGSEA. Written as DNA, the CDR3 is TGCAGCGTTCGCCCTAGCGGGTCCTACGAGCAGTACTTC. Translated, it gives CSVRPSGSYEQYF.

This CDR3 is CASSPRQANYEQYF. The CDR3 region has the DNA TGTGCCAGCAGTCCACGACAGGCTAACTACGAGCAGTACTTC. V is TRBV6-2 or TRBV6-3 and J is TRBJ2-7; a possible D gene is TRBD1 (6 bases). This CDR3 region has 14 residues. From germline, CDR1 is MNHEY and CDR2 SVGEGT. The V gene lost 5 bases and the J gene lost 3 bases, with 14 bases spanning the gap.

The CDR3 here is CSASRSGPSYEQYF. The CDR3 DNA is TGCAGTGCTAGTCGTTCAGGGCCATCCTACGAGCAGTACTTC. J is TRBJ2-7 and V is TRBV20-1; D is possibly TRBD1 (5 bases). Germline assignment: CDR1 DFQATT and CDR2 SNEGSKA (reference sequence). V gave up 3 bases and J gave up 1 base, with 13 bases separating them. CDR3 length equals 14 residues.

This clonotype was seen more than once but under ten times. This may come from a read error, since a much larger clone is one base off. This chain links TRBV7-2 with TRBJ2-7; possible D gene TRBD1, 6 bases. CDR3 length equals 15 residues. Deletions cut 3 bases from V and 8 bases from J, with 20 bases between. CDR1 is SGHTA and CDR2 is FQGNSA in the germline V gene. CDR3 bases: TGTGCCAGCAGCTTCGCCGCACAGGGCCTTACTAAGCAGTACTTC. This gives the protein CASSFAAQGLTKQYF.

The chain employs TRBV11-2 and TRBJ1-4, with D unresolved. Trimming took 7 bases from V and 4 from J, leaving 16 bases between them. This CDR3 contains 15 residues. Germline values: CDR1 SGHAT, CDR2 FQNNGV. CDR3 nucleotides: TGTGCCAGCACCCAAACCCCGCTGGATAATGAAAAACTGTTTTTT. This sequence encodes CASTQTPLDNEKLFF.

The chain's CDR3 is CSASWTGAGNTIYF. The CDR3 coding sequence is TGCAGTGCTAGCTGGACAGGGGCTGGAAACACCATATATTTT. The rearrangement joins TRBV20-1 to TRBJ1-3; 9 bases map to TRBD1. The CDR3 contains 14 residues. V lost 3 bases and J lost 2; bases outside the gene matches: 2. The germline V gene has CDR1 DFQATT and CDR2 SNEGSKA (reference sequence).

The rearrangement uses TRBV7-9 and TRBJ1-1; 7 bases fit TRBD1. The J segment lost 4 bases and the V segment lost 5 bases, leaving 10 bases of the junction unmatched. The CDR3 spans 15 residues. Germline CDR1 reads SEHNR; CDR2 reads FQNEAQ (reference sequence). As DNA, the CDR3 is TGTGCCAGCAGCCCTATTTCGGCAGGGGGCACTGAAGCTTTCTTT. Protein: CASSPISAGGTEAFF. The full variable domain, its missing parts supplied by reference TRBV7-9 and TRBJ1-1, is DTGVSQNPRHKITKRGQNVTFRCDPISEHNRLYWYRQTLGQGPEFLTYFQNEAQLEKSRLLSDRFSAERPKGSFSTLEIQRTEQGDSAMYLCASSPISAGGTEAFFGQGTRLTVV.